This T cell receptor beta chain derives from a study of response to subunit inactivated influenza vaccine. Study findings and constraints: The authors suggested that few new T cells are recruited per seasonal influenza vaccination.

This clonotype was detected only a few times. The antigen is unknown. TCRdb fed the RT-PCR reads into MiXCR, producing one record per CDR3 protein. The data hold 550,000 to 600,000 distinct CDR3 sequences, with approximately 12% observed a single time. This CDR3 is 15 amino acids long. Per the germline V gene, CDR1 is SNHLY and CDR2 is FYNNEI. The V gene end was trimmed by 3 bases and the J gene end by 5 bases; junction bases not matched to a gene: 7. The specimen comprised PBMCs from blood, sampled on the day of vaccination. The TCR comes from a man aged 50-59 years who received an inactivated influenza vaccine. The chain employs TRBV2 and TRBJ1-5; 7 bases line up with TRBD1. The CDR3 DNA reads TGTGCCAGCAGTGACTGGGACAGTGGCGATCAGCCCCAGCATTTT. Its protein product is CASSDWDSGDQPQHF.